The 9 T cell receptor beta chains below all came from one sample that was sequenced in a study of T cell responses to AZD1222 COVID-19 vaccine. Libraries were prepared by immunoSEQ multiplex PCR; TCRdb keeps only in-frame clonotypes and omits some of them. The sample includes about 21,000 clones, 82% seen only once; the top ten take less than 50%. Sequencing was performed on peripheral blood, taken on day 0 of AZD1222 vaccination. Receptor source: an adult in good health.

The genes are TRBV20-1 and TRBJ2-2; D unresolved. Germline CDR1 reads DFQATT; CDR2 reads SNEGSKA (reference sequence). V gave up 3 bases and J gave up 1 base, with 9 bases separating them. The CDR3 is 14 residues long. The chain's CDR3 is CSASSGGNTGELFF. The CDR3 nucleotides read TGCAGTGCTAGTTCTGGTGGGAACACCGGGGAGCTGTTTTTT.

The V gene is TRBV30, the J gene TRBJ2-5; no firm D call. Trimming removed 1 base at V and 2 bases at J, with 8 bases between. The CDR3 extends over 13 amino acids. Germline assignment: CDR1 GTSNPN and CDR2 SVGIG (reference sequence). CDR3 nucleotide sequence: TGTGCCTGGAGTGGTGGGCTGCAAGAGACCCAGTACTTC. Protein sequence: CAWSGGLQETQYF.

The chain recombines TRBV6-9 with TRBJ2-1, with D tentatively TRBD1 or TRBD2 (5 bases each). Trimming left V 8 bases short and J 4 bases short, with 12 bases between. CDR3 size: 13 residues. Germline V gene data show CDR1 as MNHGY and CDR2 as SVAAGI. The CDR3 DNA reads TGTGCCAGCGGGACCACCGTGTACAATGAGCAGTTCTTC. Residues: CASGTTVYNEQFF.

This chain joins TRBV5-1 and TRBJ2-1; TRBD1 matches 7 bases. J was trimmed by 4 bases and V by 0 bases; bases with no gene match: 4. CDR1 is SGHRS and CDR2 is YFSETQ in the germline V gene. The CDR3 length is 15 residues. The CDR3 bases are TGCGCCAGCAGCTTGGAAGGACAGGATTACAATGAGCAGTTCTTC. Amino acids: CASSLEGQDYNEQFF.

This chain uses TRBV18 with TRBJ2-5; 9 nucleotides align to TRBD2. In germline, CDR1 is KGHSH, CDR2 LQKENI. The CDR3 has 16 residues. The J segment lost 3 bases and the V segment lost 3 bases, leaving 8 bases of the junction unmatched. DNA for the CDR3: TGTGCCAGCTCACCCTTAGCGGGAGTTAAAGAAGAGACCCAGTACTTC. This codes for CASSPLAGVKEETQYF.

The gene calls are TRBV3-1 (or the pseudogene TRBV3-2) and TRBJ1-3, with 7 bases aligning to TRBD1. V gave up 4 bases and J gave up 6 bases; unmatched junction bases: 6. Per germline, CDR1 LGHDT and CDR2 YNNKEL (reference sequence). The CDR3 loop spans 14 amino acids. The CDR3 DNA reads TGTGCCAGCAGCCGCCTCGACAGGGTAAACACCATATATTTT. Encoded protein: CASSRLDRVNTIYF.

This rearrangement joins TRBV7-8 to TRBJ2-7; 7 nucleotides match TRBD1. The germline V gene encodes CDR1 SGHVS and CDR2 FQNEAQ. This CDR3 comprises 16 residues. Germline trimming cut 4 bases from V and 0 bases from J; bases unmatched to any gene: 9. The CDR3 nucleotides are TGTGCCAGCAGCTCGAACGACAGGGCAACCTCCTACGAGCAGTACTTC. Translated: CASSSNDRATSYEQYF.

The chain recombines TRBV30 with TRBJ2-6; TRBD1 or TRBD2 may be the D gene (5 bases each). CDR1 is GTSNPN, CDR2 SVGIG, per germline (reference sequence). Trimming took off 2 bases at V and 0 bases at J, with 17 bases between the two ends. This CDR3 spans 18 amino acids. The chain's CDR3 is CAWSHGAGTSSGANVLTF. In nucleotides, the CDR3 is TGTGCCTGGAGTCATGGGGCAGGGACCTCCTCTGGGGCCAACGTCCTGACTTTC.

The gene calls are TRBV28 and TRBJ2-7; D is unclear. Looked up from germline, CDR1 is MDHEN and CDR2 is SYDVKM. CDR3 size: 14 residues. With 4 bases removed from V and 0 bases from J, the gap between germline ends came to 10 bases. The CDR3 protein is CASSYGLSSYEQYF. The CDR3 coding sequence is TGTGCCAGCAGTTACGGGCTCTCCTCCTACGAGCAGTACTTC.